Below are 18 T cell receptor beta chains sequenced from a single sample in a study of shared clonotypes between healthy human individuals. TCRdb's table, derived via immunoSEQ multiplex PCR, lists solely in-frame clones and lacks some. The data hold about 2.4 million clones, with around nine tenths observed a single time. The sample comprised naive CD4+ T cells sorted from blood. Subset in this sample: CD45RA+ positively selected. Receptor source: a man aged 18 to 29 in good health.

The chain carries TRBV28 and TRBJ1-6, with D possibly matching TRBD1 (5 bases). V lost 7 bases and J 0 bases, leaving 22 bases between the germline ends. The CDR3 covers 19 residues. Germline V lookup: CDR1 MDHEN, CDR2 SYDVKM. The chain's CDR3 is CASTPNPGRGRSYNSPLHF. CDR3 coding DNA: TGTGCCAGCACCCCGAACCCCGGGAGGGGACGCTCCTATAATTCACCCCTCCACTTT. The whole variable domain, filled in from reference TRBV28 and TRBJ1-6, reads DVKVTQSSRYLVKRTGEKVFLECVQDMDHENMFWYRQDPGLGLRLIYFSYDVKMKEKGDIPEGYSVSREKKERFSLILESASTNQTSMYLCASTPNPGRGRSYNSPLHFGNGTRLTVT.

V usage is TRBV6-1 and J usage is TRBJ2-2; D might be TRBD2 (5 bases). The V gene lost 7 bases and the J gene lost 2 bases, with 11 bases spanning the gap. CDR3 size: 14 residues. Per the germline V gene, CDR1 is MNHNS and CDR2 is SASEGT. The DNA of the CDR3 is TGTGCCAGCAAGGGAGCTCCAAACACCGGGGAGCTGTTTTTT. It translates to CASKGAPNTGELFF.

A note on this clone: The same CDR3 also results from other DNA sequences found in this sample. The chain links TRBV6-6 to TRBJ2-3; the D is unclear. V was trimmed by 3 bases and J by 4 bases, leaving 2 bases between them. The CDR3 consists of 11 residues. Germline V gives CDR1 MNHNY, CDR2 SVGAGI (reference sequence). The CDR3 here is CASSYADTQYF. The CDR3 bases are TGTGCCAGCAGTTATGCAGATACGCAGTATTTT.

In this sample, this clone turned up once. The chain combines TRBV6-5 with TRBJ2-7; 12 bases align to TRBD2. CDR1 and CDR2 (germline): MNHEY, SVGAGI. V dropped 6 bases and J dropped 2; count of bases not matched to a gene: 5. The CDR3 sequence is 15 residues long. The CDR3 coding sequence is TGTGCCAGCAGGGGCCTAGCGGGAGGGACCTACGAGCAGTACTTC. It translates to CASRGLAGGTYEQYF.

The sample holds one count of this clone. Distinct nucleotide sequences in the sample also encode this CDR3. The CDR3 loop is CASSRASSYNEQFF. CDR3 coding DNA: TGTGCCAGCAGCCGGGCCAGCTCCTACAATGAGCAGTTCTTC. The chain employs TRBV2 and TRBJ2-1, with D unclear. CDR3 length: 14 residues. V gave up 6 bases and J gave up 0 bases, with 9 bases separating them. The germline CDR1 and CDR2 sequences are SNHLY and FYNNEI.

The rearrangement joins TRBV6-6 to TRBJ2-5; tentatively, D is TRBD1 (6 bases). V was trimmed by 2 bases and J by 5 bases, leaving 18 bases between them. This CDR3 is 16 amino acids long. Germline V lookup: CDR1 MNHNY, CDR2 SVGAGI (reference sequence). CDR3 in DNA: TGTGCCAGCAGTTACGGACAGATAATAACTCGGGAGACCCAGTACTTC. Translating it yields CASSYGQIITRETQYF.

The chain carries TRBV5-5 and TRBJ1-6; the D is unclear. Germline loops: CDR1 SGHKS, CDR2 YYEKEE (reference sequence). CDR3 length: 16 amino acids. V was clipped by 0 bases and J by 9 bases, with 16 bases between them. The CDR3 sequence is CASSLGLPVIGSPLHF. The CDR3, as DNA: TGTGCCAGCAGCTTGGGACTTCCCGTAATAGGTTCACCCCTCCACTTT.

This clone came up once. The chain is built from TRBV5-1 and TRBJ2-2, with a possible D match to TRBD2 (6 bases). Trimming removed 6 bases from V and 5 bases from J, with 20 bases in between. The CDR3 is 16 residues long. Per germline, CDR1 SGHRS and CDR2 YFSETQ. The CDR3 loop is CASTPGSTSTTGELFF. The CDR3 coding sequence is TGCGCCAGCACCCCCGGCAGTACTAGCACTACCGGGGAGCTGTTTTTT.

The genes are TRBV7-2 and TRBJ1-6; no definite D call. The germline V gene has CDR1 SGHTA and CDR2 FQGNSA. The CDR3 totals 18 residues. V was clipped by 4 bases and J by 0 bases, with 16 bases between them. CDR3 in amino acids: CASSSVATGSSYNSPLHF. The CDR3 DNA sequence: TGTGCCAGCAGCTCCGTGGCTACGGGGAGCTCCTATAATTCACCCCTCCACTTT.

The CDR3 nucleotides are TGTGCCAGCAGCCAAGAAGGGGTAAATCAGCCCCAGCATTTT. It encodes CASSQEGVNQPQHF. The rearrangement joins TRBV4-2 to TRBJ1-5; TRBD1 is a possible D gene (5 bases). This CDR3 has 14 amino acids. The V end lost 0 bases, the J end lost 4 bases, and 7 bases lay between the germline ends. CDR1 is LGHNA, CDR2 YNFKEQ, per germline.

The gene calls are TRBV6-5 and TRBJ2-7; 7 bases fit TRBD1. Germline V gives CDR1 MNHEY, CDR2 SVGAGI. The CDR3 covers 15 residues. The V segment lost 0 bases and the J segment 6 bases; nucleotides outside the gene matches: 8. The CDR3 nucleotides are TGTGCCAGCAGTTACTCGAGACAGGGAGAAGGCGAGCAGTACTTC. It translates to CASSYSRQGEGEQYF.

The chain links TRBV10-1 to TRBJ2-1; 8 positions agree with TRBD2. From germline, CDR1 is WNHNN and CDR2 SYGVQD (reference sequence). V trimming: 6 bases; J trimming: 0 bases; junction bases outside the gene matches: 4. The CDR3 totals 15 residues. The CDR3 region is CASSSGGASYNEQFF. CDR3 sequence (DNA): TGCGCCAGCAGCTCCGGGGGGGCCTCCTACAATGAGCAGTTCTTC.

The rearrangement joins TRBV9 to TRBJ2-3; possible D gene TRBD2, 6 bases. This CDR3 region has 13 residues. Deletions cut 4 bases from V and 12 bases from J, with 18 bases between. Germline V lookup: CDR1 SGDLS, CDR2 YYNGEE. The CDR3 bases are TGTGCCAGCAGCCCCGGCGGGATGATGCCACAGTATTTT. Protein sequence: CASSPGGMMPQYF.

This chain uses TRBV11-1 with TRBJ2-3; D may be TRBD1 or TRBD2 (6 bases each). This CDR3 is built from 15 residues. V lost 4 bases, J lost 0 bases, and 11 bases lay in between. Germline V gives CDR1 SGHAT, CDR2 FQDESV (reference sequence). The CDR3 region is CASSSWGASTDTQYF. The CDR3 DNA sequence: TGTGCCAGCAGCTCTTGGGGGGCCAGCACAGATACGCAGTATTTT.

This clone was detected once. V and J are TRBV10-1 and TRBJ1-1, with D tentatively TRBD1 (5 bases). V lost 3 bases to trimming and J lost 4 bases, with 12 bases between them. Germline lookup yields CDR1 WNHNN and CDR2 SYGVQD (reference sequence). The CDR3 sequence is 14 residues long. The CDR3 nucleotides are TGCGCCAGCAGTGACGGGGGTATGAGCACTGAAGCTTTCTTT. This codes for CASSDGGMSTEAFF.

This clone was counted only a few times. This chain connects TRBV5-5 to TRBJ1-5; D remains unclear. The CDR3 sequence is 13 residues long. Deletions cut 4 bases from V and 5 bases from J, with 10 bases between. The germline V gene encodes CDR1 SGHKS and CDR2 YYEKEE (reference sequence). The CDR3, as DNA: TGTGCCAGCAGCCAGCTATGGGATCAGCCCCAGCATTTT. The encoded protein is CASSQLWDQPQHF. The full variable domain, completed using reference TRBV5-5 and TRBJ1-5, is DAGVTQSPTHLIKTRGQQVTLRCSPISGHKSVSWYQQVLGQGPQFIFQYYEKEERGRGNFPDRFSARQFPNYSSELNVNALLLGDSALYLCASSQLWDQPQHFGDGTRLSIL.

The chain recombines TRBV2 with TRBJ2-3; 7 bases line up with TRBD2. The germline V gene has CDR1 SNHLY and CDR2 FYNNEI. Germline trimming cut 4 bases from V and 10 bases from J; bases unmatched to any gene: 11. This CDR3 spans 14 amino acids. The CDR3 nucleotides read TGTGCCAGCAGTGTAGGGACTACCTTTGGGTCGCAGTATTTT. It codes for CASSVGTTFGSQYF.

The chain joins TRBV10-3 to TRBJ1-3, with 7 positions matching TRBD1. The CDR3 has 14 amino acids. The V and J ends lost 6 bases and 2 bases, in that order; junction bases with no gene match: 4. Germline lookup yields CDR1 ENHRY and CDR2 SYGVKD. The CDR3 spells CAIREQGTGNTIYF. In DNA, the CDR3 is TGTGCCATCAGGGAACAGGGGACTGGAAACACCATATATTTT.